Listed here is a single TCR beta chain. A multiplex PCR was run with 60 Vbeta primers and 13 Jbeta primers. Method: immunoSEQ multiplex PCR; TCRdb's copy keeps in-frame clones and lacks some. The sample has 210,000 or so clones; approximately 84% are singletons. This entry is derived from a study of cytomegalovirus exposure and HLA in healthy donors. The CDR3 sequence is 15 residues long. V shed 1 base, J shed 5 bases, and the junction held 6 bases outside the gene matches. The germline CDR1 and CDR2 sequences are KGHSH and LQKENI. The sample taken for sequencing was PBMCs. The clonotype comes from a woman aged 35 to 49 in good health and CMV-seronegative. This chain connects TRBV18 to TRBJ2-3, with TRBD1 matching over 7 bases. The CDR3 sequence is CASSPLQGRGDTQYF. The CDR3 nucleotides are TGTGCCAGCTCACCACTACAGGGGCGTGGAGATACGCAGTATTTT.